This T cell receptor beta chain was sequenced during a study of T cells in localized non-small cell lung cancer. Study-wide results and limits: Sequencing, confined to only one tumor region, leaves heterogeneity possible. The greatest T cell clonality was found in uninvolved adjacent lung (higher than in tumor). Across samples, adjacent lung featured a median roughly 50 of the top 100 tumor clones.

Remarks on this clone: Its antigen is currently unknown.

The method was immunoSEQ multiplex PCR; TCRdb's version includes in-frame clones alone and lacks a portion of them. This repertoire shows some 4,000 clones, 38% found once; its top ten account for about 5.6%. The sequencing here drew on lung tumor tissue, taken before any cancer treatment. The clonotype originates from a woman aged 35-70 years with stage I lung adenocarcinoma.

The CDR3 nucleotides are TGTGCCAGTATTCGGGAGGACAGTACCGGGGAGCTGTTTTTT. Its protein is CASIREDSTGELFF. The chain recombines TRBV19 with TRBJ2-2, with D perhaps matching TRBD2 (7 bases). Per the germline V gene, CDR1 is LNHDA and CDR2 is SQIVND (reference sequence). V lost 7 bases and J 5 bases, leaving 14 bases between the germline ends. The CDR3 loop spans 14 amino acids.